What follows are 10 T cell receptor beta chains derived from one specimen sequenced in a study of PD-1 blockade in classical Hodgkin lymphoma. Data came from immunoSEQ multiplex PCR; TCRdb stores just in-frame clones and leaves some out. The repertoire holds 23,000 or so clones, with around 68% as singletons. Indicated time point: cycle 4 day 1 (C4D1), after 5 to 7 weeks of nivolumab. Every patient had relapsed following autologous stem cell transplantation, and cohorts differed in brentuximab vedotin exposure. The sequenced sample was peripheral blood mononuclear cells (PBMCs), obtained before the fourth cycle of nivolumab. These receptors all come from a human donor with classical Hodgkin lymphoma.

V gene TRBV5-6 combines with J gene TRBJ1-2, with D unclear. The CDR3 runs to 12 residues. V shed 0 bases and J shed 7 bases, with 7 bases lying between them. CDR1 is SGHDT, CDR2 YYEEEE, per germline. As DNA, the CDR3 is TGTGCCAGCAGCTTGGGAGGACCTGGCTACACCTTC. This sequence encodes CASSLGGPGYTF.

CDR3 DNA: TGTGCCAGCAGACAGACCCAGGGCACCGGGGAGCTGTTTTTT. Translation: CASRQTQGTGELFF. This sequence joins TRBV27 and TRBJ2-2; weak D call: TRBD1 (5 bases). CDR1 is MNHEY, CDR2 SMNVEV, per germline (reference sequence). The V and J ends lost 6 bases and 4 bases respectively, with 12 bases between them. The CDR3 covers 14 residues.

The rearrangement joins TRBV25-1 to TRBJ1-1; 7 positions agree with TRBD1. Germline trimming cut 3 bases from V and 1 base from J; bases unmatched to any gene: 2. The CDR3 is 14 residues long. The germline gives CDR1 MGHDK, CDR2 SYGVNS. CDR3: CASSDRQGNTEAFF. The CDR3 DNA sequence: TGTGCCAGCAGTGACCGACAGGGGAACACTGAAGCTTTCTTT.

The chain has TRBV5-1 and TRBJ1-1, with D tentatively TRBD1 (5 bases). V lost 1 base, J lost 5 bases, and 6 bases lay in between. CDR1 SGHRS and CDR2 YFSETQ come from the germline V gene. The CDR3 sequence is 12 residues long. This CDR3 is CASSLQGTEAFF. The CDR3 DNA sequence: TGCGCCAGCAGCTTGCAGGGTACTGAAGCTTTCTTT.

The CDR3 bases are TGTGCCAGCAGCTTAGCTCCTCTTCAGCCCCTCCACTTT. Its protein product is CASSLAPLQPLHF. The J gene is TRBJ1-6, the V gene TRBV7-9, with D unclear. The CDR3 sequence is 13 residues long. Germline loops: CDR1 SEHNR, CDR2 FQNEAQ (reference sequence). Trimming pared 0 bases from V and 13 bases from J, leaving 10 bases between.

The rearrangement uses TRBV11-2 and TRBJ2-1, with 10 nucleotides matching TRBD1. CDR3 length: 14 amino acids. V was clipped by 6 bases and J by 8 bases; unmatched bases: 7. Germline CDR1 is SGHAT and CDR2 is FQNNGV. CDR3: CASRGPTGGHEQFF. CDR3 nucleotide sequence: TGTGCCAGCAGAGGCCCGACAGGGGGCCATGAGCAGTTCTTC.

The rearrangement links TRBV6-5 to TRBJ1-1, with no clear D. Trimming took off 2 bases at V and 2 bases at J, with 9 bases between the two ends. The CDR3 length is 14 residues. Germline V gives CDR1 MNHEY, CDR2 SVGAGI. CDR3 in DNA: TGTGCCAGCAGTTACGACCTACCCAACACTGAAGCTTTCTTT. Its translation is CASSYDLPNTEAFF.

This clone was seen more than once but under ten times. The CDR3 bases are TGTGCCAGCAGCATAGGGGCCACAGGGCCCCAAAACATTCAGTACTTC. Translated: CASSIGATGPQNIQYF. V gene TRBV7-8 combines with J gene TRBJ2-4; D may be TRBD1 (6 bases). CDR3 length equals 16 residues. Germline CDR1 is SGHVS and CDR2 is FQNEAQ. The ends were cut back, 5 bases at V and 5 bases at J, with 19 bases in the middle.

This clone is categorized as medium-sized. The rearrangement links TRBV6-5 to TRBJ1-1; D gene uncertain. The CDR3 sequence is 12 residues long. Trimming shortened V by 6 bases and J by 6 bases, and 11 bases separated the two germline ends. The germline gives CDR1 MNHEY, CDR2 SVGAGI. CDR3 nucleotides: TGTGCCAGCAGCCTGGGAGGTTCTGAAGCTTTCTTT. Translating it yields CASSLGGSEAFF.

The rearrangement joins TRBV5-1 to TRBJ2-5, with a tentative D call TRBD1 (6 bases). Germline CDR1 reads SGHRS; CDR2 reads YFSETQ. Between the trimmed V and J ends, which lost 1 base and 5 bases, there was a span of 15 bases. The CDR3 runs to 15 residues. The CDR3 DNA is TGCGCCAGCAGCTTGAATGTGGGGGCGAGTGAGACCCAGTACTTC. It is translated as CASSLNVGASETQYF.